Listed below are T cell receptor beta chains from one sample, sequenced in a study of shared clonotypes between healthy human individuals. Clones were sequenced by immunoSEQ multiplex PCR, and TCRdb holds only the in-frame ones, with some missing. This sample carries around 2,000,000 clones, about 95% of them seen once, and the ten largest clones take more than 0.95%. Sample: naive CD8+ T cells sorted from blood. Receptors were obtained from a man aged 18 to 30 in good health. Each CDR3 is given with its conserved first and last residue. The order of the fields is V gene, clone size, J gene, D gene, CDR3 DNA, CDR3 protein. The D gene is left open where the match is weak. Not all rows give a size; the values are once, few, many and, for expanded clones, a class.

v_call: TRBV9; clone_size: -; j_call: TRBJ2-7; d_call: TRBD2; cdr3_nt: TGTGCCAGCAGCCCTCCCGGGACTATCGCCTACGAGCAGTACTTC; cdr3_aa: CASSPPGTIAYEQYF
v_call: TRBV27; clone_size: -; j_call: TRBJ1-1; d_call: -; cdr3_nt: TGTGCCAGCAGCCTCCAATTCGTGGCGGACACTGAAGCTTTCTTT; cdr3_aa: CASSLQFVADTEAFF
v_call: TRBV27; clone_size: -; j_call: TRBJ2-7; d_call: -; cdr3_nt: TGTGCCAGCAGTCTCTCGGGAGACTACGAGCAGTACTTC; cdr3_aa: CASSLSGDYEQYF
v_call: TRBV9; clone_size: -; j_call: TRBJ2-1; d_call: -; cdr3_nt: TGTGCCAGCAGCGAGTCAGGGGACAATGAGCAGTTCTTC; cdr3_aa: CASSESGDNEQFF
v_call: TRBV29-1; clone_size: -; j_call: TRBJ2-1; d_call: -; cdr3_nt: -; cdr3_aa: CSVEFGSGTSGSLKFF
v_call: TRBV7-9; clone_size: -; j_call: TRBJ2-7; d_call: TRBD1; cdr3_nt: TGTGCCAGCAGCAAACAGGGGTGGGCCTACGAGCAGTACTTC; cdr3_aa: CASSKQGWAYEQYF
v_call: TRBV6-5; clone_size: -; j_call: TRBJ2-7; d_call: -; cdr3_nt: TGTGCCAGCAGTTATATCGACGGATCCTACGAGCAGTACTTC; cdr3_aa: CASSYIDGSYEQYF
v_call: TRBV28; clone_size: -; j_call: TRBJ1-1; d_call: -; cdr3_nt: TGTGCCAGCAGCCCGTGGGGGCTCATGAACACTGAAGCTTTCTTT; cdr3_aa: CASSPWGLMNTEAFF
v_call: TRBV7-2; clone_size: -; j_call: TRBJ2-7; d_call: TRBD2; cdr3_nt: TGTGCCAGCACCGTAACCGTCTCGAGTGGGAGGGCCTTCGGGGAGCAGTACTTC; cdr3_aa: CASTVTVSSGRAFGEQYF
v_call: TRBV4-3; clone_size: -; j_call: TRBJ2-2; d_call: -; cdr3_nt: TGCGCCAGCAGCCAAGGTACAGCCACCGGGGAGCTGTTTTTT; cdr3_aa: CASSQGTATGELFF
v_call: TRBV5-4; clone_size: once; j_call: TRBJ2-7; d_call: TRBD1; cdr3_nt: TGTGCCAGCAGCTTGACAGGGGCTCCCTACGAGCAGTACTTC; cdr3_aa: CASSLTGAPYEQYF
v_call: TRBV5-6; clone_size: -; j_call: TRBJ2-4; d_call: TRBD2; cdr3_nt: TGTGCCAGCAGCTGGGCGGGACTAGCGGGGTTTGATGGCATTCAGTACTTC; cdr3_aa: CASSWAGLAGFDGIQYF
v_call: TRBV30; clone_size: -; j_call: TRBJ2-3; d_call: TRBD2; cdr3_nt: TGTGCCTGGAGTGTACCGGGGGGATACACAGATACGCAGTATTTT; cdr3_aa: CAWSVPGGYTDTQYF
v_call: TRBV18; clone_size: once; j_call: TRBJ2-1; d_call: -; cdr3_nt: TGTGCCAGCTCACCCAGGGACTTGTACAATGAGCAGTTCTTC; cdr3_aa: CASSPRDLYNEQFF
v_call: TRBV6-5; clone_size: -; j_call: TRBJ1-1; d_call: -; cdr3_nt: TGTGCCAGCATGGCAGACCTGAACACTGAAGCTTTCTTT; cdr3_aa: CASMADLNTEAFF
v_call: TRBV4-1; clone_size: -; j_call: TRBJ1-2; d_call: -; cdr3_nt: TGCGCCAGCAGCCAAGAACGTCTTGGAGTGGACTATGGCTACACCTTC; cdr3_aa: CASSQERLGVDYGYTF
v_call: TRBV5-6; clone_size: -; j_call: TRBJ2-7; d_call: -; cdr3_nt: TGTGCCAGCAGCTCTAAGCCCGGGACCATCGAGCAGTACTTC; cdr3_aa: CASSSKPGTIEQYF
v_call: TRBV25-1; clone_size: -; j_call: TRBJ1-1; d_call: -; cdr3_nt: TGTGCCAGCAGTGAGGGAGGGCAGCTGAACACTGAAGCTTTCTTT; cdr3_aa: CASSEGGQLNTEAFF
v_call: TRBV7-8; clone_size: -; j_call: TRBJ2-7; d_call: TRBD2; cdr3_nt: TGTGCCAGCAGCACAGTCGGGGGGTCCGAGGAGCAGTACTTC; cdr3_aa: CASSTVGGSEEQYF
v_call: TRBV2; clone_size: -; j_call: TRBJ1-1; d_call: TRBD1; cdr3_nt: TGTGCCAGCACCCCCTCGGACAGGTACACTGAAGCTTTCTTT; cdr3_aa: CASTPSDRYTEAFF